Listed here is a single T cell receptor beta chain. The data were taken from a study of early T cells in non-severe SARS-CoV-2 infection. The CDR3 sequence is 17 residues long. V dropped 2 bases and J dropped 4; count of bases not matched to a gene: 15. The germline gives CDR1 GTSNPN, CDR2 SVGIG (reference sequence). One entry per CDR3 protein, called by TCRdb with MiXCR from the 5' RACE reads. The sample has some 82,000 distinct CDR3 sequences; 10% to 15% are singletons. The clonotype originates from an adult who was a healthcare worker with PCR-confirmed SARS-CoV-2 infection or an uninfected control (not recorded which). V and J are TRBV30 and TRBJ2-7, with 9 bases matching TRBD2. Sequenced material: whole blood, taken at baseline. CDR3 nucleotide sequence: TGTGCCTGGAGTCGCCTAGAGCGGGGGGCACTGACATACGAGCAGTACTTC. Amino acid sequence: CAWSRLERGALTYEQYF.